These 26 T cell receptor beta chains originate from one sample sequenced in a study of T-cell reconstitution after alpha-beta-depleted transplantation in children. It was with unique molecular identifiers that the TCRbeta library was prepared. Each CDR3 protein is one row after TCRdb ran MiXCR on the PCR reads. The repertoire includes approximately 400,000 distinct CDR3 sequences, roughly a tenth of them detected once, and approximately 5% sits in the top ten. The sample consisted of PBMCs from the stem cell graft donor, taken from the stem cell graft. The source is a human donor who donated a stem cell graft to a child with acute myeloid leukemia.

This clonotype has a handful of counts. V is TRBV20-1 and J is TRBJ2-5; unclear D gene. Per germline, CDR1 DFQATT and CDR2 SNEGSKA (reference sequence). The CDR3 is 14 amino acids. V dropped 0 bases and J dropped 5 bases, with 13 bases sitting between them. CDR3 nucleotide sequence: TGCAGTGCTAGAGATCGGGCTCCCGGGGAGACCCAGTACTTC. Translated, it gives CSARDRAPGETQYF.

The table lists this clonotype with many counts. The V call is TRBV19, the J call TRBJ2-5; tentatively, D is TRBD1 or TRBD2 (6 bases each). Trimming shortened V by 3 bases and J by 4 bases, and 15 bases separated the two germline ends. This CDR3 spans 15 amino acids. Germline assignment: CDR1 LNHDA and CDR2 SQIVND (reference sequence). The DNA of the CDR3 is TGTGCCAGTAGTATGAACCGGGGGCGCGGAGAGACCCAGTACTTC. It codes for CASSMNRGRGETQYF.

This chain uses TRBV7-2 with TRBJ2-7, with 10 bases matching TRBD1. The germline V gene has CDR1 SGHTA and CDR2 FQGNSA. The CDR3 totals 15 residues. Trimming removed 8 bases from V and 0 bases from J; junction bases left unmatched: 7. The CDR3 here is CASQAGQGLSYEQYF. As DNA, the CDR3 is TGTGCCAGCCAGGCGGGACAGGGGCTCTCCTACGAGCAGTACTTC.

V and J are TRBV29-1 and TRBJ2-1; D not resolved. The CDR3 is 11 residues long. Trimming took 6 bases from V and 11 from J, leaving 14 bases between them. CDR1 and CDR2 from the germline V gene are SQVTM and ANQGSEA. The CDR3 DNA sequence: TGCAGCGTCGTGGGCAGTGGAAAGCAGTTCTTC. It specifies CSVVGSGKQFF.

The chain couples TRBV6-1 to TRBJ2-5; D is unresolved. CDR1 and CDR2 (germline): MNHNS, SASEGT. V gave up 7 bases and J gave up 4 bases, with 10 bases separating them. CDR3 length: 12 residues. CDR3 sequence reads: CASNNGRETQYF. The CDR3 DNA is TGTGCCAGCAACAATGGAAGAGAGACCCAGTACTTC.

This clonotype was picked up a small number of times. The V gene is TRBV5-5, the J gene TRBJ1-1; D is unclear. The CDR3 consists of 17 residues. Germline-derived CDR1 and CDR2 are SGHKS and YYEKEE (reference sequence). V lost 3 bases and J lost 0, with 18 bases in between. CDR3 nucleotides: TGTGCCAGCAGCTCTCCGGCGAGAGGCCTACTGAACACTGAAGCTTTCTTT. Translating it yields CASSSPARGLLNTEAFF.

At least ten counts were recorded for this clonotype. This chain uses TRBV20-1 with TRBJ1-2; D perhaps matches TRBD1 (5 bases). The germline V and J ends were trimmed by 4 bases and 5 bases, with 17 bases remaining between them. Germline CDR1 reads DFQATT; CDR2 reads SNEGSKA (reference sequence). The CDR3 has 14 residues. CDR3 protein: CSATPAGTDYGYTF. CDR3 in DNA: TGCAGTGCTACCCCGGCGGGGACGGATTATGGCTACACCTTC.

Details on this clonotype: Germline and junction disagree at one end, which may indicate a read error. The chain joins TRBV12-3 or TRBV12-4 to TRBJ1-6, with a weak D call TRBD1 (5 bases). The CDR3 contains 14 residues. The CDR3 loop is CASSLREGSSPLHF. Written as DNA, the CDR3 is TGTGCCAGCAGTCTACGAGAGGGGAGTTCACCCCTCCACTTC.

With respect to this clonotype: It is likely a read error, because the conserved phenylalanine at the end of the CDR3 is missing. The CDR3, as DNA: TGTGCCAGCAGTTTAGGCCCCGGGCAGACCTACGAGCAGTACTTA. Amino acid sequence: CASSLGPGQTYEQYL. The chain carries TRBV27 and TRBJ2-7; D ambiguous. CDR1 is MNHEY and CDR2 is SMNVEV in the germline V gene (reference sequence). Trimming left V 2 bases short and J 2 bases short, with 13 bases between. The CDR3 has 15 amino acids.

The rearrangement uses TRBV2 and TRBJ2-7, with TRBD2 matching over 11 bases. V was pared by 6 bases and J by 2 bases, with 3 bases of the junction left unmatched. CDR1 is SNHLY, CDR2 FYNNEI, per germline. The CDR3 runs to 14 residues. This CDR3 reads CASRGGLAAYEQYF. CDR3 DNA: TGTGCCAGCAGGGGGGGACTAGCGGCCTACGAGCAGTACTTC.

CDR3 DNA sequence: TGTGCCAGCAGTTACTCGAGCGGGAGAGGGGATGAGCAGTTCTTC. It codes for CASSYSSGRGDEQFF. This sequence joins TRBV6-5 and TRBJ2-1, with 8 bases aligning to TRBD2. There are 15 residues in the CDR3. In germline, CDR1 is MNHEY, CDR2 SVGAGI. The junction had 6 bases not matched to a gene; V was cut back by 0 bases and J by 8 bases.

This clonotype was found many times. The chain has TRBV20-1 and TRBJ2-1; TRBD2 is a possible D gene (5 bases). CDR1 is DFQATT and CDR2 is SNEGSKA in the germline V gene (reference sequence). This CDR3 region has 13 residues. Deletions cut 3 bases from V and 6 bases from J, with 12 bases between. In DNA, the CDR3 is TGCAGTGCTAGTGACCGACTACCCAATGAGCAGTTCTTC. Translation gives CSASDRLPNEQFF.

V gene TRBV12-3 or TRBV12-4 combines with J gene TRBJ1-2, with D possibly matching TRBD1 (5 bases). The CDR3 has 14 residues. Trimming shortened V by 3 bases and J by 8 bases, and 16 bases separated the two germline ends. In DNA form, the CDR3 reads TGTGCCAGCAGTTTCCTAACCCAGGGCCGGGGCTACACCTTC. Translation gives CASSFLTQGRGYTF.

The V gene is TRBV5-3, the J gene TRBJ1-5; D is unclear. TRBV5-3 is reported as an ORF; its role is uncertain. This CDR3 has 18 amino acids. The V end lost 6 bases, the J end lost 5 bases, and 27 bases lay between the germline ends. CDR3 coding DNA: TGTGCCAGAAACGCGTCGAGGGTAAGTCAATGCCCTGATCAGCCCCAGCATTTT. Its translation is CARNASRVSQCPDQPQHF.

This clonotype was recorded only once. At one end the junction does not follow the germline gene, possibly because of a read error. V and J are TRBV20-1 and TRBJ1-2, with unresolved D. Germline V gives CDR1 DFQATT, CDR2 SNEGSKA (reference sequence). The CDR3 totals 15 residues. CDR3 amino acids: CSARPVGGPRSGYIF. For the CDR3, the DNA is TGCAGTGCTAGACCGGTTGGAGGGCCCAGAAGTGGCTACATCTTC.

V and J are TRBV29-1 and TRBJ2-5; TRBD2 agrees at 7 bases. The germline gives CDR1 SQVTM, CDR2 ANQGSEA. The CDR3 loop spans 13 amino acids. The trim removed 4 bases at V and 1 base at J, leaving 3 bases unmatched. As DNA, the CDR3 is TGCAGCGTTGTAACTAGCGCCCAAGAGACCCAGTACTTC. Its translation: CSVVTSAQETQYF.

The chain employs TRBV30 and TRBJ1-1; possible D gene TRBD1, 5 bases. The CDR3 spans 13 residues. The V gene's germline CDR1 is GTSNPN and CDR2 SVGIG (reference sequence). V was pared by 3 bases and J by 4 bases, with 12 bases between. Written as DNA, the CDR3 is TGTGCCTGGAGCATCGGGGGATCCACTGAAGCTTTCTTT. Translating it yields CAWSIGGSTEAFF.

This clonotype came up a few times. The chain uses TRBV6-1 and TRBJ2-7; no clear D gene. Germline V lookup: CDR1 MNHNS, CDR2 SASEGT. CDR3 length: 13 residues. V dropped 4 bases and J dropped 2 bases, with 9 bases sitting between them. The CDR3 DNA follows: TGTGCCAGCAGTGCCGCCACCCCCTACGAGCAGTACTTC. It encodes CASSAATPYEQYF.

This clonotype was detected a few times. This chain links TRBV7-9 with TRBJ2-7; TRBD1 aligns across 8 bases. CDR1 and CDR2 (germline): SEHNR, FQNEAQ (reference sequence). This CDR3 is built from 15 residues. After removal of 5 bases from V and 3 bases from J, the junction contained 9 bases not matched to a gene. Written as DNA, the CDR3 is TGTGCCAGCAGCCTCATGGGGACAGGCGACTACGAGCAGTACTTC. This encodes CASSLMGTGDYEQYF.

The J gene is TRBJ2-3, the V gene TRBV12-3 or TRBV12-4, with 15 bases identical to TRBD2. With V trimmed by 5 bases and J by 7 bases, 13 bases remained unmatched. This CDR3 is 18 amino acids long. The CDR3 DNA is TGTGCCAGCAGTCCTCCGGGACTAGCGGGGGGACGTGATCATACGCAGTATTTT. As protein: CASSPPGLAGGRDHTQYF.

This clonotype appeared a few times. This chain connects TRBV20-1 to TRBJ2-7, with TRBD2 as a possible D gene (6 bases). Germline CDR1 and CDR2: DFQATT and SNEGSKA (reference sequence). The V and J ends lost 0 bases and 0 bases respectively, with 15 bases between them. The CDR3 contains 16 residues. DNA of the CDR3: TGCAGTGCTAGAGATCGCGGCGGGACTCCCTCCTACGAGCAGTACTTC. Its protein product is CSARDRGGTPSYEQYF.

In its sample, this clonotype was seen a few times. This rearrangement joins TRBV29-1 to TRBJ1-5; tentatively, D is TRBD1 (5 bases). Trimming took 8 bases from V and 4 from J, leaving 15 bases between them. Germline V lookup: CDR1 SQVTM, CDR2 ANQGSEA. The length of the CDR3 is 13 residues. CDR3 protein: CSFQGNDNQPQHF. The DNA for the CDR3 is TGCAGCTTTCAGGGCAATGATAATCAGCCCCAGCATTTT.

In the case of this clonotype: Relative to the germline gene, one junction end is altered; a read error may explain this. The CDR3 sequence is CSASGGQVGLF. The CDR3 DNA reads as TGCAGTGCCTCTGGGGGACAGGTGGGGCTCTTC. This sequence joins TRBV20-1 and TRBJ2-1; the match to TRBD1 covers 8 bases. The CDR3 is 11 residues long. Germline V gives CDR1 DFQATT, CDR2 SNEGSKA (reference sequence).

The chain uses TRBV12-5 and TRBJ2-1; possible D gene TRBD1, 7 bases. The CDR3 runs to 17 residues. Between the trimmed V and J ends, which lost 5 bases and 4 bases, there was a span of 21 bases. Germline CDR1 and CDR2: LGHNT and FRNRAP. This CDR3 is CASGRDSQGRRYNEQFF. The CDR3 bases are TGTGCTAGTGGTCGCGACTCACAGGGGAGGAGGTACAATGAGCAGTTCTTC. Full variable domain (rest looked up from reference TRBV12-5 and TRBJ2-1): DARVTQTPRHKVTEMGQEVTMRCQPILGHNTVFWYRQTMMQGLELLAYFRNRAPLDDSGMPKDRFSAEMPDATLATLKIQPSEPRDSAVYFCASGRDSQGRRYNEQFFGPGTRLTVL.

The chain links TRBV7-2 to TRBJ2-7, with D unclear. V was pared by 1 base and J by 2 bases, with 12 bases between. The germline V gene encodes CDR1 SGHTA and CDR2 FQGNSA. This CDR3 spans 15 amino acids. For the CDR3, the DNA is TGTGCCAGCAGCTTAGTCCCCGGCAGGCCCTACGAGCAGTACTTC. This translates into CASSLVPGRPYEQYF.

The chain uses TRBV7-2 and TRBJ1-1, with D possibly TRBD1 on 5 matching bases. The CDR3 runs 15 residues. The V gene's germline CDR1 is SGHTA and CDR2 FQGNSA. The V end was cut by 2 bases, the J end by 3 bases, with 13 bases between. The CDR3 is CASSLWGRRDTEAFF. CDR3 sequence (DNA): TGTGCCAGCAGCTTATGGGGGAGGAGGGACACTGAAGCTTTCTTT.